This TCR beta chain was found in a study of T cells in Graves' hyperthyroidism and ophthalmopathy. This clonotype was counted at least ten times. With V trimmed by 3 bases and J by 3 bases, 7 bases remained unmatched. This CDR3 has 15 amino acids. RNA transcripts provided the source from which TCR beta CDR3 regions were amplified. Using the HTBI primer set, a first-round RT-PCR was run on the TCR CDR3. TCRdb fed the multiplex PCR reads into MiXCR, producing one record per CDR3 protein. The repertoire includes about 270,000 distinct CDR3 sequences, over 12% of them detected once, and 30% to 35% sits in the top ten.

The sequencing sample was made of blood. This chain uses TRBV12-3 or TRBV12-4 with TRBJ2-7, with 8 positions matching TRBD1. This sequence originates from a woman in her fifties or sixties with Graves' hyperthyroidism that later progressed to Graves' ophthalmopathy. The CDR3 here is CASSLETGAIYEQYF. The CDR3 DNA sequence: TGTGCCAGCAGTTTGGAGACAGGGGCCATCTACGAGCAGTACTTC.